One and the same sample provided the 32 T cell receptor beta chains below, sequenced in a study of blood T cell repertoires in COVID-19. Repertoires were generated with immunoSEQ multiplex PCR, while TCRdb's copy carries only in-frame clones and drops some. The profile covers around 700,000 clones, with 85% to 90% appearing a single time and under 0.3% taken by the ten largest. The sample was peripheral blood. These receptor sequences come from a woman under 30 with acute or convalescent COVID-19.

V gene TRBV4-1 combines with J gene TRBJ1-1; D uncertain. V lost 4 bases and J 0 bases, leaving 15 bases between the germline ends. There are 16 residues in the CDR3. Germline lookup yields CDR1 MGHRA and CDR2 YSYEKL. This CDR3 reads CASSLSMSGVNTEAFF. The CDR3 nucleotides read TGCGCCAGCAGCCTCTCAATGTCAGGCGTGAACACTGAAGCTTTCTTT.

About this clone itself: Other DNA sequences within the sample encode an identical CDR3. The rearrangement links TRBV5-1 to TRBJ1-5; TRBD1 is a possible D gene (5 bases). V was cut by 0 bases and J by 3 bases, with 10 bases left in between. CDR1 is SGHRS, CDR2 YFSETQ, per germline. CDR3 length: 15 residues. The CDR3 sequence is CASSLEAGVNQPQHF. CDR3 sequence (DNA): TGCGCCAGCAGCTTGGAGGCGGGGGTCAATCAGCCCCAGCATTTT.

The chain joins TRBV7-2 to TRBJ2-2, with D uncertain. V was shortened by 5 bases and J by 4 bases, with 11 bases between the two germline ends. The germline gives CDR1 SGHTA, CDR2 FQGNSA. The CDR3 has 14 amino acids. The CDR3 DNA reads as TGTGCCAGCAGCCGTAGCCTGTTCACCGGGGAGCTGTTTTTT. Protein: CASSRSLFTGELFF.

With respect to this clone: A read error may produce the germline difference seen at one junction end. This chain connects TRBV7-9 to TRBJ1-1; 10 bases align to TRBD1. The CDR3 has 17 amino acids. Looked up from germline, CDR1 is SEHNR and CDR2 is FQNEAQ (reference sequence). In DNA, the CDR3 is TGTGCCAGCAGCATCGCGGACAGGGGGGAGTTGAACGCTGAAGCTTTCTTT. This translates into CASSIADRGELNAEAFF.

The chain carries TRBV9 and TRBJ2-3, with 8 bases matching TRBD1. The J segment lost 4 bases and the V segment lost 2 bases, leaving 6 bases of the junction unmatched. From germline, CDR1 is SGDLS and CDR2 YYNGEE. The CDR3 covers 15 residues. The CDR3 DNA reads TGTGCCAGCAGCGTGAGGCCAGGGGGCTCAGATACGCAGTATTTT. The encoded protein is CASSVRPGGSDTQYF. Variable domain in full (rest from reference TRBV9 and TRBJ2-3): DSGVTQTPKHLITATGQRVTLRCSPRSGDLSVYWYQQSLDQGLQFLIQYYNGEERAKGNILERFSAQQFPDLHSELNLSSLELGDSALYFCASSVRPGGSDTQYFGPGTRLTVL.

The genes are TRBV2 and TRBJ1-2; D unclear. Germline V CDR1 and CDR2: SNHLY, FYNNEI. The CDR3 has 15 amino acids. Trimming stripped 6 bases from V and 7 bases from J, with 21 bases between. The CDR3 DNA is TGTGCCAGCAGCCCGAATGGGAGCCCCGACTCTGGCTACACCTTC. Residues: CASSPNGSPDSGYTF. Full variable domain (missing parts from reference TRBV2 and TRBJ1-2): EPEVTQTPSHQVTQMGQEVILRCVPISNHLYFYWYRQILGQKVEFLVSFYNNEISEKSEIFDDQFSVERPDGSNFTLKIRSTKLEDSAMYFCASSPNGSPDSGYTFGSGTRLTVV.

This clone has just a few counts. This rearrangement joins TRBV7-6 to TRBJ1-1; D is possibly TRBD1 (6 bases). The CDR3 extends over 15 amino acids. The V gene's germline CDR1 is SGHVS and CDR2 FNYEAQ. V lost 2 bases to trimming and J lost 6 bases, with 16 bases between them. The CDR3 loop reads CASSLRGGNVAEAFF. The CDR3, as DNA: TGTGCCAGCAGCTTAAGGGGGGGGAACGTGGCTGAAGCTTTCTTT.

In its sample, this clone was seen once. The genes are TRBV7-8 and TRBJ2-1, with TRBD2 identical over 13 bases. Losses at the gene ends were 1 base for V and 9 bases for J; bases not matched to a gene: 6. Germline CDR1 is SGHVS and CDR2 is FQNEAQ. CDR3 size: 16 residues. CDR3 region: CASSLGTSGGKGEQFF. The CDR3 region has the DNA TGTGCCAGCAGCTTAGGGACTAGCGGGGGAAAAGGTGAGCAGTTCTTC.

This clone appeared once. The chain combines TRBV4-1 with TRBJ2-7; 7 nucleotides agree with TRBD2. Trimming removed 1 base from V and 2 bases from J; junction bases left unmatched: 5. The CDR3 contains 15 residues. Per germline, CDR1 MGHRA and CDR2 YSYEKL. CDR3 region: CASSQVSGGAYEQYF. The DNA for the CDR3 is TGCGCCAGCAGCCAAGTGTCTGGGGGGGCCTACGAGCAGTACTTC.

The CDR3: CATSRDAAGGPSVGYTF. The CDR3 DNA reads as TGTGCCACCAGCAGAGATGCGGCAGGGGGCCCTTCCGTAGGCTACACCTTC. This rearrangement joins TRBV15 to TRBJ1-2; 8 positions agree with TRBD1. Trimming removed 0 bases from V and 8 bases from J; junction bases left unmatched: 14. The CDR3 spans 17 residues. Germline V gene sequence: CDR1 LNHNV, CDR2 YYDKDF (reference sequence).

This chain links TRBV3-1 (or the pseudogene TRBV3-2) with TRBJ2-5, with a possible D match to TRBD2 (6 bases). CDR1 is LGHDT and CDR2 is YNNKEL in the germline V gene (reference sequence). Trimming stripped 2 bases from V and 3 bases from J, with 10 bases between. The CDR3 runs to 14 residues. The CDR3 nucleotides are TGTGCCAGCAGCCAATGGGTAGCGGAAGAGACCCAGTACTTC. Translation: CASSQWVAEETQYF.

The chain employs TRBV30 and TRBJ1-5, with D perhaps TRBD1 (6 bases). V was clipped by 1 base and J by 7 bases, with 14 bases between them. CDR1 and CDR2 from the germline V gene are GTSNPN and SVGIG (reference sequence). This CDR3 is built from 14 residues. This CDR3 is CAWSADSTGQPQHF. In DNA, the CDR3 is TGTGCCTGGAGTGCGGACTCTACAGGGCAGCCCCAGCATTTT.

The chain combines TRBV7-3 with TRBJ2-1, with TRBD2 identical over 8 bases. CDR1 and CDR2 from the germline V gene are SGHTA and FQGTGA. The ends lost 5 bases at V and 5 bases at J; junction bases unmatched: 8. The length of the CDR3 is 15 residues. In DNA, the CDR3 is TGTGCCAGCAGCCCCTCGGGGGGGATTGACAATGAGCAGTTCTTC. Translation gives CASSPSGGIDNEQFF. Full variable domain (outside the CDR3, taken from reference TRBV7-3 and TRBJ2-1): GAGVSQTPSNKVTEKGKYVELRCDPISGHTALYWYRQSLGQGPEFLIYFQGTGAADDSGLPNDRFFAVRPEGSVSTLKIQRTERGDSAVYLCASSPSGGIDNEQFFGPGTRLTVL.

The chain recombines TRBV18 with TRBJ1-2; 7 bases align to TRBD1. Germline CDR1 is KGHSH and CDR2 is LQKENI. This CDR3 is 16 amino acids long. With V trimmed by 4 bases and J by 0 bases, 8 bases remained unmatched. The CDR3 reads CASSLQGLLANYGYTF. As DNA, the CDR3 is TGTGCCAGCTCACTACAGGGGCTACTAGCTAACTATGGCTACACCTTC.

The CDR3 protein is CAWRGSETEAFF. CDR3 in DNA: TGTGCCTGGAGAGGAAGCGAGACTGAAGCTTTCTTT. This rearrangement joins TRBV30 to TRBJ1-1, with D unclear. V was cut by 3 bases and J by 5 bases, with 10 bases left in between. The CDR3 totals 12 residues. Germline CDR1 is GTSNPN and CDR2 is SVGIG (reference sequence).

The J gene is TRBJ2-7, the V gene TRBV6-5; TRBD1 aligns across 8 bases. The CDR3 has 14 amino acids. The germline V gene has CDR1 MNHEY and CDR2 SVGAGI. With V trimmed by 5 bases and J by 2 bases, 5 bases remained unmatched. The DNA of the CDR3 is TGTGCCAGCAGTCCAGCAGGGGGCCCCTACGAGCAGTACTTC. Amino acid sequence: CASSPAGGPYEQYF.

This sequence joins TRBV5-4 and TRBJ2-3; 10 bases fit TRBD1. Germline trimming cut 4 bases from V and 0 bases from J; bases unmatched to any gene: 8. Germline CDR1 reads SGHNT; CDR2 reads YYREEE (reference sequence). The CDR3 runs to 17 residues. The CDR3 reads CASSQKTGGPSTDTQYF. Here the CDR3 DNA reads TGTGCCAGCAGCCAGAAGACAGGGGGCCCAAGCACAGATACGCAGTATTTT.

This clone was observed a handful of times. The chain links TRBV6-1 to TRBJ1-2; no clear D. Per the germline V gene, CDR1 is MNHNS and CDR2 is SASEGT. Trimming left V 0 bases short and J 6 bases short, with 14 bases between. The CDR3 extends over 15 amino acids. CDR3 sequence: CASSEAHTRIDGYTF. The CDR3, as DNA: TGTGCCAGCAGTGAAGCGCACACGAGGATAGATGGCTACACCTTC.

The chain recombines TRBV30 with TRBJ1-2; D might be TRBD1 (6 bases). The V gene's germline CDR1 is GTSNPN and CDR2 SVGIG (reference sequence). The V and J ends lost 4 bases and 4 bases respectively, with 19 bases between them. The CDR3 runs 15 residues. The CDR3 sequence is CAWIRGRFIFYGYTF. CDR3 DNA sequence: TGTGCCTGGATCAGGGGCCGCTTCATCTTCTATGGCTACACCTTC.

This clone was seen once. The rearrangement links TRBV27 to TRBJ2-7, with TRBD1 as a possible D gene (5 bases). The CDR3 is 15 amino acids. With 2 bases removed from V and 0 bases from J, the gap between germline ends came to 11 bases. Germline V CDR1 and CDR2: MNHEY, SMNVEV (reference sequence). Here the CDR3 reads CASSLKGHGSYEQYF. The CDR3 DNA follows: TGTGCCAGCAGTTTAAAGGGGCATGGCTCCTACGAGCAGTACTTC.

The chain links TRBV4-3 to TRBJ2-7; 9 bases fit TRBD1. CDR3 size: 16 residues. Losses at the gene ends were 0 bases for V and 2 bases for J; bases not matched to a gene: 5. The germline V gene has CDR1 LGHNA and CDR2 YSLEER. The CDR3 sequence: CASSQDPGQGPYEQYF. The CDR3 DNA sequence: TGCGCCAGCAGCCAAGATCCGGGACAGGGACCCTACGAGCAGTACTTC.

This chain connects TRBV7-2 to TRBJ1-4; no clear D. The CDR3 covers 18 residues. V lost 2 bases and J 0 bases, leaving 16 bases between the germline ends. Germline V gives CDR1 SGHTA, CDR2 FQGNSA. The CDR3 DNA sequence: TGTGCCAGCAGCTTAAGAGGAGGCTCCGCCTCAACTAATGAAAAACTGTTTTTT. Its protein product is CASSLRGGSASTNEKLFF. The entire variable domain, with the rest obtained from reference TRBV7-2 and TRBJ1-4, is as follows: GAGVSQSPSNKVTEKGKDVELRCDPISGHTALYWYRQSLGQGLEFLIYFQGNSAPDKSGLPSDRFSAERTGGSVSTLTIQRTQQEDSAVYLCASSLRGGSASTNEKLFFGSGTQLSVL.

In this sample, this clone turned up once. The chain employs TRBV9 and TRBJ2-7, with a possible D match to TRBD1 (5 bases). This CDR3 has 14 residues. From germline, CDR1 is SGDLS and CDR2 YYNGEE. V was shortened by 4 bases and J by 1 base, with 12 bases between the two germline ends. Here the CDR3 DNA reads TGTGCCAGCAGCTCAAGGGGCCGGTCCTACGAGCAGTACTTC. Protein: CASSSRGRSYEQYF.

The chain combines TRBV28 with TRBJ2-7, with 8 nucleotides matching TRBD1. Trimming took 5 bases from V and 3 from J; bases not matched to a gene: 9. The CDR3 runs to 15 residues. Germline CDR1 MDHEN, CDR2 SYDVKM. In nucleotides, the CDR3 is TGTGCCAGCAGTCTCCAGACAGGGGAGGACTACGAGCAGTACTTC. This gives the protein CASSLQTGEDYEQYF.

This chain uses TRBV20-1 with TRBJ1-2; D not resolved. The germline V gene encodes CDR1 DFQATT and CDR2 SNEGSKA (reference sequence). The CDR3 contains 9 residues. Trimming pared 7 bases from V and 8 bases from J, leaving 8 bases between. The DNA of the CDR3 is TGCAGTGGCGGGTCGGGCTACACCTTC. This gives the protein CSGGSGYTF.

CDR3 nucleotide sequence: TGTGCCAGCAGCGGCGGGGCCAATCAGCCCCAGCATTTT. Protein product: CASSGGANQPQHF. The V and J genes are TRBV14 and TRBJ1-5; the D gene is possibly TRBD1 (5 bases). This CDR3 is built from 13 residues. Germline CDR1 reads SGHDN; CDR2 reads FVKESK. The germline V and J ends were trimmed by 5 bases and 3 bases, with 8 bases remaining between them.

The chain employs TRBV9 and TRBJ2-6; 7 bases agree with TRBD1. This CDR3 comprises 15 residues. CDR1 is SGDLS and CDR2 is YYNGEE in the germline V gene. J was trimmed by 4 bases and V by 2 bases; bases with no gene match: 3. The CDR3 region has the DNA TGTGCCAGCAGCGTCACAGGGGCCGGGGCCAACGTCCTGACTTTC. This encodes CASSVTGAGANVLTF.

The CDR3: CATTDKFFGSPLHF. CDR3 bases: TGTGCCACCACCGACAAGTTTTTTGGGTCACCCCTCCACTTT. This chain connects TRBV2 to TRBJ1-6; D is undetermined. This CDR3 contains 14 residues. Germline V gene lookup returns CDR1 SNHLY and CDR2 FYNNEI. Trimming shortened V by 10 bases and J by 10 bases, and 20 bases separated the two germline ends.

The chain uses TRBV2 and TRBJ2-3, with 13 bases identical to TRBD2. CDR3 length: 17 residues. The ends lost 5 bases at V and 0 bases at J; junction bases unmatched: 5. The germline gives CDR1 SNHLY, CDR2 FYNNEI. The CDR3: CASSSRTSGGSTDTQYF. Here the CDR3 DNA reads TGTGCCAGCAGTTCCCGGACTAGCGGGGGTAGCACAGATACGCAGTATTTT.

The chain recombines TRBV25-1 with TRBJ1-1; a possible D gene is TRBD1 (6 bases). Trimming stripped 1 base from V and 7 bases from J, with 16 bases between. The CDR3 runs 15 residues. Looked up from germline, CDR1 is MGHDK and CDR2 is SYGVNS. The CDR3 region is CASSESAGAPLEAFF. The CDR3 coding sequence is TGTGCCAGCAGTGAATCGGCAGGGGCGCCCCTTGAAGCTTTCTTT.

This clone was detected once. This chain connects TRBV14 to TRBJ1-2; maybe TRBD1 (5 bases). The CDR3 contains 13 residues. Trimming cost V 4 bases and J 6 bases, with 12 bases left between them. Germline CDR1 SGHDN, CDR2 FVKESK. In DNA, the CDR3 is TGTGCCAGCAGCCTCAGGGAGGATCATGGCTACACCTTC. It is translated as CASSLREDHGYTF.

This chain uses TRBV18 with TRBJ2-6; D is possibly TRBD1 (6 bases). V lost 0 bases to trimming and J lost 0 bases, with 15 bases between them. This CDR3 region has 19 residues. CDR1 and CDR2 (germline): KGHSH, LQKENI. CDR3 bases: TGTGCCAGCTCACCACCCGGGGCAGGGGTGAGCTCTGGGGCCAACGTCCTGACTTTC. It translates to CASSPPGAGVSSGANVLTF.